This T cell receptor beta chain was recovered during a study of CD8 T cells in ankylosing spondylitis. Germline CDR1 reads SGHRS; CDR2 reads YFSETQ. CDR3 size: 16 residues. V lost 4 bases and J lost 3, with 19 bases in between. Via MiXCR, TCRdb re-called the 5' RACE reads, giving one row per CDR3 protein. The sample yields about 90,000 distinct CDR3 sequences, more than 25% seen once. This clonotype was counted between two and nine times. Its antigen is unidentified. Regarding the study as a whole: Disease-associated clones were reportedly significantly overrepresented in matched ankylosing spondylitis synovial fluid.

The rearrangement uses TRBV5-1 and TRBJ1-2; perhaps TRBD1 as D (6 bases). The sequencing sample was made of blood, either unsorted or a sorted T cell fraction (not recorded which). The TCR comes from a male donor with ankylosing spondylitis or in good health (not recorded which). The chain's CDR3 is CASSPGGGTLHYGYTF. The CDR3 bases are TGCGCCAGCAGCCCAGGAGGGGGGACTTTACACTATGGCTACACCTTC.